The TCR beta chain under discussion was sequenced for a study of cytomegalovirus exposure and HLA in healthy donors. Broader study findings: The availability of immune exposure information extended only to CMV serostatus. Highly shared variants forming one cluster were likely a sequencing artifact. A few of the chains that were CMV-associated were confirmed in vitro to be specific for CMV antigens.

The CDR3 is made up of 14 amino acids. Germline loops: CDR1 SGDLS, CDR2 YYNGEE. V was pared by 1 base and J by 3 bases, with 10 bases between. Worth noting for this clone: Its target is unknown.

With 60 Vbeta and 13 Jbeta primers, the PCR was carried out. Original handling: Counted up in a later analysis, unique TCR beta chains came to about 83 million, with 9.5 million to 13 million shared. The data were produced by immunoSEQ multiplex PCR, yet TCRdb's version contains in-frame clones alone and is incomplete. Clone size and the V and J calls come from that table; the DNA yielded D and trimming. The table has 90,000 or so clones, 82% seen once. The sequenced material came from PBMCs. V is TRBV9 and J is TRBJ1-1; D is perhaps TRBD1 (6 bases). This clonotype originated in a man aged 50-59 years in good health and CMV-seronegative. In DNA, the CDR3 is TGTGCCAGCAGCGTATCGACAGGAGACACTGAAGCTTTCTTT. It is translated as CASSVSTGDTEAFF.